This TCR beta chain was retrieved from a study of T cell repertoires in cytomegalovirus infection. TCRdb re-called the reads through MiXCR, storing one row per CDR3 protein. This table holds hundreds of thousands of distinct CDR3 sequences, roughly 43% found once. Note on this clonotype: The antigen remains unidentified.

The V end lost 7 bases, the J end lost 11 bases, and 18 bases lay between the germline ends. Looked up from germline, CDR1 is LNHDA and CDR2 is SQIVND (reference sequence). The CDR3 has 13 amino acids. This clonotype was obtained from a human donor in good health (CMV status not recorded). Some clones in this sample may be carry-over from other donors' samples. The chain uses TRBV19 and TRBJ2-1, with D perhaps matching TRBD1 or TRBD2 (5 bases each). The sample consisted of cultured PBMCs, taken from culture after CMV antigen stimulation. In DNA form, the CDR3 reads TGTGCCAGTAACTCGTGGACACGGGGCCAGCAGTTCTTC. It encodes CASNSWTRGQQFF.